The 32 T cell receptor beta chains given below trace back to one sample, sequenced in a study of blood T cell repertoires in COVID-19. Assay used: immunoSEQ multiplex PCR; TCRdb lists only in-frame clones, some missing. This table holds around 130,000 clones, 70% to 90% found once. The sequencing sample was made of peripheral blood. The receptors were sampled from a man aged 70-80 years with active COVID-19.

The CDR3 region is CASSGGGSGSSHEQYF. In DNA form, the CDR3 reads TGCGCCAGCAGCGGGGGGGGCTCAGGGAGTAGCCACGAGCAGTACTTC. The chain links TRBV5-1 to TRBJ2-7, with D perhaps TRBD2 (7 bases). The germline gives CDR1 SGHRS, CDR2 YFSETQ. The CDR3 runs to 16 residues. Trimming stripped 4 bases from V and 5 bases from J, with 22 bases between.

V is TRBV3-1 (or the pseudogene TRBV3-2) and J is TRBJ2-5; 10 nucleotides align to TRBD1. The CDR3 runs to 15 residues. Germline V CDR1 and CDR2: LGHDT, YNNKEL (reference sequence). V dropped 3 bases and J dropped 5; count of bases not matched to a gene: 6. The CDR3 is CASSHRQGAGETQYF. CDR3 bases: TGTGCCAGCAGCCACAGACAGGGGGCGGGGGAGACCCAGTACTTC.

The chain links TRBV6-7 to TRBJ2-1; the match to TRBD2 covers 9 bases. TRBV6-7 is identified as an open reading frame with a role that is uncertain. CDR3 length: 16 amino acids. Losses at the gene ends were 0 bases for V and 5 bases for J; bases not matched to a gene: 5. In DNA form, the CDR3 reads TGTGCCAGCAGTTACTCGACTCTAGCGGGAAACAATGAGCAGTTCTTC. The encoded protein is CASSYSTLAGNNEQFF.

The chain is built from TRBV9 and TRBJ1-4, with D tentatively TRBD1 (5 bases). Trimming stripped 1 base from V and 6 bases from J, with 13 bases between. The CDR3 runs to 15 residues. The germline V gene encodes CDR1 SGDLS and CDR2 YYNGEE. DNA for the CDR3: TGTGCCAGCAGCGTAACCCCGGGGGGTGATGAAAAACTGTTTTTT. Its translation: CASSVTPGGDEKLFF.

The genes are TRBV4-1 and TRBJ2-1; TRBD2 matches 9 bases. Germline CDR1 and CDR2: MGHRA and YSYEKL. The junction had 2 bases not matched to a gene; V was cut back by 5 bases and J by 0 bases. This CDR3 is built from 15 residues. The CDR3 sequence is CASSETSGSYNEQFF. DNA for the CDR3: TGCGCCAGCAGCGAGACTAGCGGCTCCTACAATGAGCAGTTCTTC.

In this sample, this clone turned up once. This chain links TRBV3-1 (or the pseudogene TRBV3-2) with TRBJ2-7; D unresolved. The CDR3 has 16 amino acids. V lost 4 bases and J 0 bases, leaving 16 bases between the germline ends. Per the germline V gene, CDR1 is LGHDT and CDR2 is YNNKEL (reference sequence). The CDR3 sequence is CASSLAVQRSSYEQYF. CDR3 in DNA: TGTGCCAGCAGCCTGGCAGTCCAAAGGAGCTCCTACGAGCAGTACTTC.

This chain joins TRBV5-4 and TRBJ2-5; the D gene is possibly TRBD1 (6 bases). The CDR3 has 15 residues. Germline assignment: CDR1 SGHNT and CDR2 YYREEE (reference sequence). Trimming took 0 bases from V and 5 from J, leaving 14 bases between them. The CDR3 region has the DNA TGTGCCAGCAGCTTGGATCTTAACAGGGAGGAGACCCAGTACTTC. Protein product: CASSLDLNREETQYF.

V is TRBV19 and J is TRBJ2-1, with D perhaps matching TRBD1 (6 bases). Germline loops: CDR1 LNHDA, CDR2 SQIVND (reference sequence). The CDR3 has 14 residues. Trimming shortened V by 5 bases and J by 1 base, and 9 bases separated the two germline ends. CDR3 DNA sequence: TGTGCCAGTAGTGTCAGGGGTTCCTACAATGAGCAGTTCTTC. It specifies CASSVRGSYNEQFF.

This clone was counted a single time. The rearrangement uses TRBV28 and TRBJ1-3; D is unclear. The V end was cut by 3 bases, the J end by 0 bases, with 9 bases between. Germline V gives CDR1 MDHEN, CDR2 SYDVKM. This CDR3 contains 15 residues. As DNA, the CDR3 is TGTGCCAGCAGTTTGTCAGCGGTCTCTGGAAACACCATATATTTT. Protein product: CASSLSAVSGNTIYF. Combining the CDR3 with reference TRBV28 and TRBJ1-3 gives the whole variable domain DVKVTQSSRYLVKRTGEKVFLECVQDMDHENMFWYRQDPGLGLRLIYFSYDVKMKEKGDIPEGYSVSREKKERFSLILESASTNQTSMYLCASSLSAVSGNTIYFGEGSWLTVV.

This chain connects TRBV6-1 to TRBJ1-4, with 9 positions matching TRBD1. The germline gives CDR1 MNHNS, CDR2 SASEGT. Losses at the gene ends were 7 bases for V and 5 bases for J; bases not matched to a gene: 8. This CDR3 region has 15 residues. The CDR3 here is CASTQMTGGNEKLFF. Written as DNA, the CDR3 is TGTGCCAGCACCCAGATGACAGGGGGGAATGAAAAACTGTTTTTT.

Concerning this clone itself: One junction end disagrees with the germline gene, perhaps due to a read error. CDR3 bases: TGTGCCAGCAGTGCGGGGACAGGGGGTAGCCATCAGCCCCAGCATTTT. This gives the protein CASSAGTGGSHQPQHF. This chain links TRBV6-1 with TRBJ1-5; 11 positions agree with TRBD1. The CDR3 contains 16 residues. Germline lookup yields CDR1 MNHNS and CDR2 SASEGT.

The chain recombines TRBV27 with TRBJ1-5, with 9 bases fitting TRBD1. Germline loops: CDR1 MNHEY, CDR2 SMNVEV (reference sequence). Trimming took 8 bases from V and 0 from J; bases not matched to a gene: 14. The CDR3 is 18 residues long. CDR3 loop: CASPGERDRVYSNQPQHF. CDR3 bases: TGTGCCAGCCCCGGAGAGAGGGACAGGGTGTATAGCAATCAGCCCCAGCATTTT.

The chain joins TRBV19 to TRBJ2-3, with 8 bases lining up with TRBD1. Per the germline V gene, CDR1 is LNHDA and CDR2 is SQIVND (reference sequence). V dropped 6 bases and J dropped 6; count of bases not matched to a gene: 5. This CDR3 has 13 amino acids. CDR3 sequence reads: CASRTTGGDTQYF. The CDR3 DNA reads TGTGCCAGTAGGACTACAGGGGGGGATACGCAGTATTTT.

Only one count was recorded for this clone. This chain uses TRBV7-2 with TRBJ2-7; TRBD2 aligns across 10 bases. V lost 5 bases and J lost 3; bases outside the gene matches: 10. The CDR3 spans 16 residues. Per the germline V gene, CDR1 is SGHTA and CDR2 is FQGNSA. CDR3 in amino acids: CASSPRTSGVLYEQYF. CDR3 in DNA: TGTGCCAGCAGCCCTCGGACTAGCGGAGTCCTCTACGAGCAGTACTTC. The full variable domain, its missing parts supplied by reference TRBV7-2 and TRBJ2-7, is GAGVSQSPSNKVTEKGKDVELRCDPISGHTALYWYRQSLGQGLEFLIYFQGNSAPDKSGLPSDRFSAERTGGSVSTLTIQRTQQEDSAVYLCASSPRTSGVLYEQYFGPGTRLTVT.

The genes are TRBV28 and TRBJ2-7; TRBD2 might be the D (6 bases). Germline V gene lookup returns CDR1 MDHEN and CDR2 SYDVKM. V lost 6 bases and J lost 2, with 11 bases in between. This CDR3 has 13 amino acids. In DNA, the CDR3 is TGTGCCAGCAGAAGGACGGGGGCCTACGAGCAGTACTTC. As protein: CASRRTGAYEQYF.

The chain couples TRBV6-7 to TRBJ2-7; perhaps TRBD1 as D (5 bases). TRBV6-7 is an open reading frame, and its role is uncertain. This CDR3 is built from 15 residues. Between the trimmed V and J ends, which lost 1 base and 3 bases, there was a span of 13 bases. CDR3 bases: TGTGCCAGCAGTTACTGGGGCAGGGCCCGCTACGAGCAGTACTTC. Amino acids: CASSYWGRARYEQYF.

The chain has TRBV4-1 and TRBJ2-7; D uncertain. The CDR3 extends over 15 amino acids. V lost 3 bases to trimming and J lost 3 bases, with 15 bases between them. Germline lookup yields CDR1 MGHRA and CDR2 YSYEKL. CDR3 region: CASSHGLLRNYEQYF. In DNA, the CDR3 is TGCGCCAGCAGCCACGGGTTACTTCGAAACTACGAGCAGTACTTC.

The V and J genes are TRBV19 and TRBJ2-1; TRBD2 matches 10 bases. Trimming removed 4 bases from V and 3 bases from J; junction bases left unmatched: 3. CDR3 length: 15 amino acids. Germline CDR1 is LNHDA and CDR2 is SQIVND (reference sequence). The CDR3 nucleotides are TGTGCCAGTAGTACCATAGCGGGAGGCTACAATGAGCAGTTCTTC. Its translation is CASSTIAGGYNEQFF.

The genes are TRBV27 and TRBJ1-5, with D possibly matching TRBD1 (6 bases). Germline V gene data show CDR1 as MNHEY and CDR2 as SMNVEV (reference sequence). The length of the CDR3 is 17 residues. Trimming took off 2 bases at V and 2 bases at J, with 16 bases between the two ends. CDR3 region: CASSLIPHPGGNQPQHF. The CDR3 nucleotides read TGTGCCAGCAGTTTAATCCCCCATCCAGGGGGCAATCAGCCCCAGCATTTT.

The V call is TRBV28, the J call TRBJ2-2; 7 nucleotides agree with TRBD1. This CDR3 region has 15 residues. Trimming at V came to 3 bases and at J to 4 bases, leaving 5 bases not matched to a gene. Germline CDR1 and CDR2: MDHEN and SYDVKM. The CDR3 nucleotides are TGTGCCAGCAGTTTGAGGGGGCGCGGCACCGGGGAGCTGTTTTTT. Amino acids: CASSLRGRGTGELFF.

The genes are TRBV5-4 and TRBJ2-5, with 8 bases fitting TRBD1. Germline V gene lookup returns CDR1 SGHNT and CDR2 YYREEE (reference sequence). The CDR3 totals 14 residues. The junction had 6 bases not matched to a gene; V was cut back by 4 bases and J by 4 bases. The DNA of the CDR3 is TGTGCCAGCAGCCTGACAGGGGTTCGAGAGACCCAGTACTTC. Its translation is CASSLTGVRETQYF. Using reference TRBV5-4 and TRBJ2-5 for the parts outside the CDR3, the full variable domain is ETGVTQSPTHLIKTRGQQVTLRCSSQSGHNTVSWYQQALGQGPQFIFQYYREEENGRGNFPPRFSGLQFPNYSSELNVNALELDDSALYLCASSLTGVRETQYFGPGTRLLVL.

This clone was counted only a few times. The chain couples TRBV2 to TRBJ1-2; D not resolved. The ends were cut back, 2 bases at V and 8 bases at J, with 15 bases in the middle. The CDR3 covers 14 residues. Germline loops: CDR1 SNHLY, CDR2 FYNNEI. CDR3 in DNA: TGTGCCAGCAGTGAATTTGGAGGGATCTACGGCTACACCTTC. Translated: CASSEFGGIYGYTF.

The rearrangement joins TRBV27 to TRBJ2-2, with TRBD1 matching over 8 bases. The CDR3 is 19 amino acids. V lost 2 bases and J lost 1; bases outside the gene matches: 12. The germline gives CDR1 MNHEY, CDR2 SMNVEV (reference sequence). In DNA form, the CDR3 reads TGTGCCAGCAGTTTACTCCCCCCCACAGGGGGATTGAACACCGGGGAGCTGTTTTTT. Protein sequence: CASSLLPPTGGLNTGELFF.

The J gene is TRBJ1-2, the V gene TRBV5-1; maybe TRBD1 (6 bases). Germline CDR1 and CDR2: SGHRS and YFSETQ. CDR3 length equals 14 residues. Trimming removed 4 bases at V and 6 bases at J, with 16 bases between. As DNA, the CDR3 is TGCGCCAGCAGCGGCCTCAGGGGAGGGGATGGCTACACCTTC. Its translation: CASSGLRGGDGYTF.

This clone appeared a single time. The chain is built from TRBV5-4 and TRBJ1-4; TRBD1 matches at 7 bases. The trim removed 3 bases at V and 7 bases at J, leaving 6 bases unmatched. The CDR3 is made up of 14 amino acids. CDR1 is SGHNT and CDR2 is YYREEE in the germline V gene (reference sequence). CDR3 coding DNA: TGTGCCAGCAGCTCCGGGACAGCAGGTGAAAAACTGTTTTTT. Encoded protein: CASSSGTAGEKLFF.

The chain combines TRBV5-8 with TRBJ2-4; the match to TRBD1 covers 7 bases. There are 17 residues in the CDR3. After removal of 4 bases from V and 0 bases from J, the junction contained 10 bases not matched to a gene. Germline CDR1 is SGHTS and CDR2 is YDEGEE. CDR3 DNA: TGTGCCAGCAGCGGGCGACAGGGCGCGTTAGCCAAAAACATTCAGTACTTC. The encoded protein is CASSGRQGALAKNIQYF.

The V gene is TRBV15, the J gene TRBJ2-1, with TRBD1 identical over 7 bases. The CDR3 covers 14 residues. J was trimmed by 8 bases and V by 4 bases; bases with no gene match: 8. Germline CDR1 and CDR2: LNHNV and YYDKDF (reference sequence). CDR3 residues: CATSTRQGVDEQFF. CDR3 nucleotides: TGTGCCACCAGCACCCGACAGGGAGTAGATGAGCAGTTCTTC.

Only a few counts were recorded for this clone. This same CDR3 is encoded by further DNA sequences in the sample. V usage is TRBV14 and J usage is TRBJ1-2, with D unclear. Trimming removed 4 bases at V and 4 bases at J, with 7 bases between. The germline CDR1 and CDR2 sequences are SGHDN and FVKESK. This CDR3 is built from 12 residues. Here the CDR3 reads CASSPSSYGYTF. CDR3 DNA: TGTGCCAGCAGCCCTTCGAGCTATGGCTACACCTTC.

The CDR3 bases are TGTGCCACCAGCAGAGGGGCCTCAGGGAACGGAAACATTCAGTACTTC. Translated, it gives CATSRGASGNGNIQYF. The V call is TRBV15, the J call TRBJ2-4; possible D gene TRBD1, 5 bases. V was clipped by 1 base and J by 6 bases, with 16 bases between them. CDR1 and CDR2 (germline): LNHNV, YYDKDF (reference sequence). This CDR3 is 16 amino acids long.

This rearrangement joins TRBV28 to TRBJ1-5; unclear D gene. Looked up from germline, CDR1 is MDHEN and CDR2 is SYDVKM. V lost 6 bases and J lost 5, with 11 bases in between. The CDR3 runs 13 residues. CDR3 sequence reads: CASRGGTHQPQHF. CDR3 DNA sequence: TGTGCCAGCAGAGGAGGCACGCATCAGCCCCAGCATTTT.

The genes are TRBV3-1 (or the pseudogene TRBV3-2) and TRBJ2-3; perhaps TRBD1 as D (6 bases). This CDR3 is built from 16 residues. The germline V gene encodes CDR1 LGHDT and CDR2 YNNKEL (reference sequence). V lost 2 bases and J 3 bases, leaving 15 bases between the germline ends. CDR3 DNA sequence: TGTGCCAGCAGCCAAATTCGGGGACATTATACAGATACGCAGTATTTT. Its translation is CASSQIRGHYTDTQYF.

The genes are TRBV27 and TRBJ1-6, with D tentatively TRBD1 (5 bases). The V gene's germline CDR1 is MNHEY and CDR2 SMNVEV (reference sequence). Deletions cut 1 base from V and 6 bases from J, with 13 bases between. The CDR3 is 16 amino acids. CDR3 sequence: CASSLYGGAGNSPLHF. DNA of the CDR3: TGTGCCAGCAGTTTATATGGAGGGGCCGGTAATTCACCCCTCCACTTT.